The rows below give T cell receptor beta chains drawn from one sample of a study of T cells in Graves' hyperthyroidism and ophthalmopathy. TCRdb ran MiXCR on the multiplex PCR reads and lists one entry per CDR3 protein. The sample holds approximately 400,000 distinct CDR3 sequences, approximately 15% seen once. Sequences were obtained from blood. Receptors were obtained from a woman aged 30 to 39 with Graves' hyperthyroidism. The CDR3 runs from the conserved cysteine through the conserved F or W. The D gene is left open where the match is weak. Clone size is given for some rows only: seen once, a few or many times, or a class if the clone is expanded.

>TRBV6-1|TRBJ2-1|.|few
CASSQASGNQDEQFF
TGTGCCAGCTCCCAAGCCTCCGGGAATCAAGATGAGCAGTTCTTC
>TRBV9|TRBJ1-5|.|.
CASSVDGGGSNQPQHF
TGTGCCAGCAGCGTAGATGGGGGGGGGTCCAATCAGCCCCAGCATTTT
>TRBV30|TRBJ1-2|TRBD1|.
CAWSKGQGNYGYTF
TGTGCCTGGAGTAAGGGACAGGGAAACTATGGCTACACCTTC
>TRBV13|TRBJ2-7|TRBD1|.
CASSSRGGPYEQYF
TGTGCCAGCAGTTCGCGAGGGGGCCCTTACGAGCAGTACTTC
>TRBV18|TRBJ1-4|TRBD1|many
CASSRGQSEKLFF
TGTGCCAGCTCACGGGGACAGAGCGAAAAACTGTTTTTT
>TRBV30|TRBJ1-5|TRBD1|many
CAWRETGDQPQHF
TGTGCCTGGAGGGAGACAGGGGATCAGCCCCAGCATTTT
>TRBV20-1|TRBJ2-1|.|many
CSARVGGPSSYNEQFF
TGCAGTGCTAGAGTAGGTGGGCCGAGCTCCTACAATGAGCAGTTCTTC
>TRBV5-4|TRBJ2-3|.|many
CASSPVMRVGPDTQYF
TGTGCCAGCAGCCCGGTGATGAGGGTAGGTCCAGATACGCAGTATTTT
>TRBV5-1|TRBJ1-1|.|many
CASSLVAGTNTEAFF
TGCGCCAGCAGCTTGGTCGCAGGGACGAACACTGAAGCTTTCTTT
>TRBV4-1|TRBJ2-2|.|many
CASKKTGADHGELFF
TGCGCCAGCAAAAAAACGGGGGCGGACCACGGGGAGCTGTTTTTT
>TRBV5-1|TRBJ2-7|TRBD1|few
CASSPDRAADEQYF
TGCGCCAGCAGCCCGGACAGGGCAGCAGACGAGCAGTACTTC
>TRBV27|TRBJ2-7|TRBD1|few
CASSPGQGLTYEQYF
TGTGCCAGCAGTCCCGGACAGGGGCTGACCTACGAGCAGTACTTC
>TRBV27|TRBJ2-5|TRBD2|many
CASSGAGLGETQYF
TGTGCCAGCAGTGGAGCGGGATTAGGAGAGACCCAGTACTTC
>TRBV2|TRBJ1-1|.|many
CASSGGDNTEAFF
TGTGCCAGCAGTGGCGGGGATAACACTGAAGCTTTCTTT
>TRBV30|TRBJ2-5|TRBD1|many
CAWSRAERQGETQYF
TGTGCCTGGAGTAGGGCGGAACGACAGGGGGAGACCCAGTACTTC
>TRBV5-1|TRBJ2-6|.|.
CASSLPGHPSSGANVLTF
TGCGCCAGCAGCTTACCGGGACATCCGAGCTCTGGGGCCAACGTCCTGACTTTC
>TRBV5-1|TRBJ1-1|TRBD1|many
CASSLPGTEKAFF
TGCGCCAGCAGCTTGCCCGGGACAGAGAAAGCTTTCTTT
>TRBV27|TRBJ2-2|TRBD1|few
CAGSLWGTGVIAGELFF
TGTGCCGGCAGTTTATGGGGAACAGGGGTGATTGCCGGGGAGCTGTTTTTT
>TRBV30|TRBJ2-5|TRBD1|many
CAWRDRGGETQYF
TGTGCCTGGAGAGACAGGGGGGGCGAGACCCAGTACTTC
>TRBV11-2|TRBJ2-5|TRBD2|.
CASKLAGQGTQYF
TGTGCCAGCAAACTAGCGGGCCAAGGGACCCAGTACTTC
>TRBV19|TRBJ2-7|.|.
CASSIGQRRGYEQYF
TGTGCCAGTAGTATCGGGCAGCGGAGGGGCTACGAGCAGTACTTC
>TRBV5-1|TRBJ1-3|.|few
CASRPGWGGNTIYF
TGCGCCAGCCGCCCAGGTTGGGGGGGAAACACCATATATTTT
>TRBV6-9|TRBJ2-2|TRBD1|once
CASSFMGQGEYTGELFF
TGTGCCAGCAGTTTTATGGGACAGGGGGAATACACCGGGGAGCTGTTTTTT
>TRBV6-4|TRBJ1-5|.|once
CASSPEDGQPQHF
TGTGCCAGCAGTCCAGAAGATGGGCAGCCCCAGCATTTT
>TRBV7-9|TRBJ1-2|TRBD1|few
CASSLGTGGPWDYGYTF
TGTGCCAGCAGCTTAGGGACAGGGGGCCCCTGGGACTATGGCTACACCTTC
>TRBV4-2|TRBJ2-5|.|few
CASSQGWRGHQTQYF
TGTGCCAGCAGCCAAGGGTGGCGGGGTCATCAGACCCAGTACTTC
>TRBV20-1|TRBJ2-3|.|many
CSAPRRGPTDTQYF
TGCAGTGCTCCCCGCCGGGGACCCACAGATACGCAGTATTTT
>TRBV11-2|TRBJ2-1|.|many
CASSLNLLGRNNEQFF
TGTGCCAGCAGCTTAAATTTACTAGGAAGAAACAATGAGCAGTTCTTC